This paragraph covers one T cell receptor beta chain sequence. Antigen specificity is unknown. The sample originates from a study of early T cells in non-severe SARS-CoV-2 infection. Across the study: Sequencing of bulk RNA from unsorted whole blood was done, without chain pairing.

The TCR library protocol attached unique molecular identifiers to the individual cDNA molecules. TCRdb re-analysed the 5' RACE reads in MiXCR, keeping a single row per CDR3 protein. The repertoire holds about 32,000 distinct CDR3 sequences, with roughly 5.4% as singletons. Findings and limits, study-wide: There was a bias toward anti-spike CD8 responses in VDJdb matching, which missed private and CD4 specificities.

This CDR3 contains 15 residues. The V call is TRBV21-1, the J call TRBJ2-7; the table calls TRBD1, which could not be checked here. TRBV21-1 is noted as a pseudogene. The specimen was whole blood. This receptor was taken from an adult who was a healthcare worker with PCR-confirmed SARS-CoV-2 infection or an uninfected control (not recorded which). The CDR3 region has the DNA TGTGCCAGCAGCGCCCAGACAGGGCGTCTCCGCGAGCAGTACTTC. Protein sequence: CASSAQTGRLREQYF.